This TCR beta chain was found in a study of T cells in Graves' hyperthyroidism and ophthalmopathy (dated by TCRdb to 2018 to 2020). With regard to the full study: Peripheral blood samples were taken at initial diagnosis, before any treatment was given. To identify distinguishing TCR V-J signatures, a discovery cohort of about 100 patients was used, comprising under 45 with Graves' ophthalmopathy and under 60 with stable Graves' hyperthyroidism. Prospective prediction of ophthalmopathy was tested in an independent validation cohort consisting of roughly 19 hyperthyroidism patients and over 15 patients who later progressed to ophthalmopathy. The approximately 100 discovery patients were divided at random into training and test sets in a 7:3 ratio. In more than 5 Graves' hyperthyroidism patients, the study also compared T-cell repertoires from thyroid tissue with T-cell repertoires from blood. Once sampling was done, hyperthyroidism patients were given methimazole at a starting dose of 30 mg daily, whereas ophthalmopathy patients were given high-dose intravenous methylprednisolone. According to the paper, TCR Vbeta CDR3 sequencing was carried out on over 130 peripheral blood samples, which came from over 40 ophthalmopathy, around 75 hyperthyroidism and around 17 progressor patients.

This clonotype has ten or more counts. Its specific antigen is unknown. No much larger clone exists at a distance of one base, and base qualities are not known. V loses 6 bases, J loses 1 base, and the germline ends lie 10 bases apart. The germline V gene specifies SNHLY as CDR1 and FYNNEI as CDR2. The CDR3, from cysteine to phenylalanine, totals 13 residues. Of the read, only the CDR3 DNA is kept; its 39 bases are in frame from base 1. Here is what the overall study found, with its caveats: No statistical method was used to set the sample size in advance, and investigators knew the group allocation. Blood samples also contained most of the expanded thyroid clonotypes (frequency above 0.001), which suggests that blood repertoires may reflect thyroid immune responses. A model built on a 13 V-J signature distinguished ophthalmopathy from stable hyperthyroidism, reaching about 88% sensitivity and about 81% specificity in cross-validation and 80%/75% in testing. In validation, the model predicted progression to ophthalmopathy a median of 6.5 months before onset, with roughly 68% sensitivity and 72.22% specificity.

Stable Graves' hyperthyroidism was defined as no progression to ophthalmopathy during 18 months of follow-up. Hyperthyroidism patients were aged 18 to 65 years and newly diagnosed, with disease duration of less than 2 months. Exclusion was applied to patients with uncontrolled infections, other autoimmune diseases, pregnancy or lactation. Clinical symptoms, serum thyroxine and TRAb, thyroid ultrasound, and orbital computed tomography formed the basis for the diagnoses. PBMCs were separated from about 10 ml of fresh peripheral blood using Ficoll-Paque density gradient centrifugation. Trizol reagent was used to extract total RNA, and RNA quality was then checked on an Agilent 2100 Bioanalyzer. The TCR beta CDR3 regions were amplified from RNA transcripts. A first-round RT-PCR of the TCR CDR3 used the HTBI primer set with the Qiagen OneStep RT-PCR kit. A second multiplex PCR round built the libraries, followed by size selection and purification. Sequencing of the libraries was done on an Illumina HiSeq2000 using paired-end 100 bp reads. The study's own analysis went as follows. Raw data were processed with SOAPnuke, discarding reads with adapters, uncalled bases, mean Phred below 15, or no exact constant-primer or identifier match. High-quality paired reads were merged using COPE v1.2.5, and each unique nucleotide sequence was defined as a clonotype. MiTCR v1.1 was used to align clonotypes to the IMGT TRBV, TRBD and TRBJ reference segments. The analysis included only V-J combinations with a frequency above 0.0001, which together covered 99% to 99.2% of the repertoires. A TCS score was defined as the ratio of F50 (clonal expansion) to E x V (chaos), with BLOSUM62-based TCRdist applied between CDR3 peptides within each V-J. Welch's t-statistics and random forest reduced 514 V-J features to 13, which were used in a naive Bayes classifier (R e1071). TCRdb trimmed the raw reads at Q25, called clones with MiXCR and kept productive beta chains. Every entry covers one CDR3 protein and lists the most common genes and DNA from its rows. The V and J calls and clone size are TCRdb's, not the authors'. The sample records some 720,000 distinct CDR3 sequences, about 17% of which are singletons. Together, the top ten hold roughly 8% of the sample.

The chain links TRBV2 with TRBJ2-7; confidence is insufficient to name the D gene. Material for sequencing was blood. The TCR comes from a man aged 18 to 30 with Graves' hyperthyroidism. The CDR3 here reads CASRQTSSYEQYF. The nucleotide sequence is given as TGTGCCAGCAGACAGACCTCGTCCTACGAGCAGTACTTC.